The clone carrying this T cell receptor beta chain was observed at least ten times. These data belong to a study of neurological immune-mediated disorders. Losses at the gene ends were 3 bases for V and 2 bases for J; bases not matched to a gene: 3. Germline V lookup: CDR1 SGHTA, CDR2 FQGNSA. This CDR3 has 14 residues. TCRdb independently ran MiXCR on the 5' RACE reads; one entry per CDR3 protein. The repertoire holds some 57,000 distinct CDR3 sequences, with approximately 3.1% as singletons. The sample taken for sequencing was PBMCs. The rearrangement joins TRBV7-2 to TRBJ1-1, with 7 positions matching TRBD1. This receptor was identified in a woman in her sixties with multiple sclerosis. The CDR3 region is CASSFGTANTEAFF. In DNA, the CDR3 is TGTGCCAGCAGCTTTGGGACAGCAAACACTGAAGCTTTCTTT.